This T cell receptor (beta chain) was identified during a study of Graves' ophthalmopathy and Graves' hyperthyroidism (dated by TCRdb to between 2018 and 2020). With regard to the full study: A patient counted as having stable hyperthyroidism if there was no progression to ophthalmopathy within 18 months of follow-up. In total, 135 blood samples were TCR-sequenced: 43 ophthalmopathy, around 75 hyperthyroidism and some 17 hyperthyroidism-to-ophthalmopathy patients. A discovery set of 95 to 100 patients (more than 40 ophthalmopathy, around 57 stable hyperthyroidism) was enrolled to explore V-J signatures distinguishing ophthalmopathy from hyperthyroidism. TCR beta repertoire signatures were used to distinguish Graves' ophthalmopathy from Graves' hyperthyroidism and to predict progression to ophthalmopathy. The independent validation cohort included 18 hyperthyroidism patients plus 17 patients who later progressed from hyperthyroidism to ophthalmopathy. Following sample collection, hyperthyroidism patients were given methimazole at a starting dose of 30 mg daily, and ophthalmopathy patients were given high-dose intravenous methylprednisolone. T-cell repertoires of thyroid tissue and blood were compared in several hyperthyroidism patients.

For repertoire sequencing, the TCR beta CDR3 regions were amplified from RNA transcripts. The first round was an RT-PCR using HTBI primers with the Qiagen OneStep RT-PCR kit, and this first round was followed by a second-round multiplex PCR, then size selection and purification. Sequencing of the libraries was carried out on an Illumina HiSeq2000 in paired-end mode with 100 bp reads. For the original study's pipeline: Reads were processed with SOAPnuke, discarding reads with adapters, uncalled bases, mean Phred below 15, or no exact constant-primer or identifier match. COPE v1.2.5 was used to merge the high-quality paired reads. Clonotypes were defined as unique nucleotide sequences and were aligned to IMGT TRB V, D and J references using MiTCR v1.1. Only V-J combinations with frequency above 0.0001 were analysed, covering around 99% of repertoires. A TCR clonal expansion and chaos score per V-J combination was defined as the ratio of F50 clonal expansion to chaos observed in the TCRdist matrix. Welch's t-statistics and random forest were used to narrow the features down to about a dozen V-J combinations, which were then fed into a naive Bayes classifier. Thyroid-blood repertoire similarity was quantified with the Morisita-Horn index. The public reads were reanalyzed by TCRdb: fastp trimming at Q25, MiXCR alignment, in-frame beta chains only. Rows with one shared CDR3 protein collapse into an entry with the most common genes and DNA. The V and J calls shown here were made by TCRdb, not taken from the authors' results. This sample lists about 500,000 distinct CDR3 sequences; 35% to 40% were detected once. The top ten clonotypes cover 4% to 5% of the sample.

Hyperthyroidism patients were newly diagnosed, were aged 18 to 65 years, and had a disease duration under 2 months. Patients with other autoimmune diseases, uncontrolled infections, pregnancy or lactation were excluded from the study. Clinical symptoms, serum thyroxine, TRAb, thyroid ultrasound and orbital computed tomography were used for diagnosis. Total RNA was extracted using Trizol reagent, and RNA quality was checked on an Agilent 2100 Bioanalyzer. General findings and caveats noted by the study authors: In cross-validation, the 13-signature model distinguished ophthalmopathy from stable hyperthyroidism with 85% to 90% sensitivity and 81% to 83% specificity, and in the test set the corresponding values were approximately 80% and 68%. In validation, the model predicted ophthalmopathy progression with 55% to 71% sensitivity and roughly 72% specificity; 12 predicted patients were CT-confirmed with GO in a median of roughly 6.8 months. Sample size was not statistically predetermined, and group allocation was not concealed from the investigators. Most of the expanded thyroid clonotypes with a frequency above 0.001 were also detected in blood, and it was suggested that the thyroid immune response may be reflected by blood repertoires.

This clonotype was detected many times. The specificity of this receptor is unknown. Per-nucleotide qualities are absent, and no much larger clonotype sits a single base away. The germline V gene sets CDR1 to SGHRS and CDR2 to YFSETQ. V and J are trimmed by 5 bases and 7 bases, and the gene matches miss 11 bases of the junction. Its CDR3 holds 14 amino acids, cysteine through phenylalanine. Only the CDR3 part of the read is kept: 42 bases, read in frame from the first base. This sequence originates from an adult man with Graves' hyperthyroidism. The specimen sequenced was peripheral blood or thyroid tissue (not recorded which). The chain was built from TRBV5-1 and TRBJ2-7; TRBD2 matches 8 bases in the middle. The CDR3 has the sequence CASRPAGEVREQYF. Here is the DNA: TGCGCCAGCAGACCAGCGGGAGAGGTACGGGAGCAGTACTTC.